These 25 T cell receptor beta chains originate from one sample sequenced in a study of CD8 T cells in Susac syndrome. RNA totalling roughly 0.5 to 1 ug underwent reverse transcription with random hexamers. In TCRdb, the immunoSEQ multiplex PCR reads were re-called with MiXCR into one record per CDR3 protein. The repertoire holds some 150,000 distinct CDR3 sequences, with over 95% as singletons. The material sequenced was CD8+ T cells from PBMCs. These receptors originate from a human donor with multiple sclerosis.

The chain couples TRBV25-1 to TRBJ1-2; a possible D gene is TRBD1 (6 bases). Trimming removed 0 bases from V and 8 bases from J, with 19 bases in between. CDR1 and CDR2 from the germline V gene are MGHDK and SYGVNS. This CDR3 is 16 amino acids long. DNA for the CDR3: TGTGCCAGCAGTGAATATACGGAGTCAGGGGAATACGGCTACACCTTC. Protein sequence: CASSEYTESGEYGYTF.

The chain combines TRBV20-1 with TRBJ2-2, with unresolved D. The CDR3 is 15 amino acids. Germline V lookup: CDR1 DFQATT, CDR2 SNEGSKA (reference sequence). Trimming pared 1 base from V and 0 bases from J, leaving 9 bases between. CDR3 nucleotides: TGCAGTGCTAGAGCCGAAAACGCGAACACCGGGGAGCTGTTTTTT. Translating it yields CSARAENANTGELFF.

V gene TRBV20-1 combines with J gene TRBJ1-2; D call uncertain. Trimming took off 6 bases at V and 3 bases at J, with 17 bases between the two ends. The germline gives CDR1 DFQATT, CDR2 SNEGSKA (reference sequence). The CDR3 loop spans 14 amino acids. The CDR3 DNA is TGCAGTGCCCCCTTCGGTCAGACCTACTATGGCTACACCTTC. As protein: CSAPFGQTYYGYTF.

CDR3 loop: CASSRGGRATAGANVLTF. CDR3 DNA sequence: TGTGCCAGCAGCCGAGGGGGCAGAGCCACGGCTGGGGCCAACGTCCTGACTTTC. The chain combines TRBV7-6 with TRBJ2-6; TRBD1 matches 7 bases. The germline gives CDR1 SGHVS, CDR2 FNYEAQ. The CDR3 spans 18 residues. V was clipped by 5 bases and J by 2 bases; unmatched bases: 12.

The chain joins TRBV27 to TRBJ2-5; D assignment may be TRBD1 or TRBD2 (5 bases each). Germline lookup yields CDR1 MNHEY and CDR2 SMNVEV (reference sequence). V shed 5 bases and J shed 4 bases, with 17 bases lying between them. The length of the CDR3 is 15 residues. CDR3 DNA: TGTGCCAGCAGTCCCCTCGAGGGGACCCTAGAGACCCAGTACTTC. Its translation is CASSPLEGTLETQYF.

This chain links TRBV5-6 with TRBJ1-1, with 7 nucleotides matching TRBD1. The CDR3 has 14 residues. J gave up 6 bases and V 2 bases, and 7 bases lay outside the gene matches. Germline V gene data show CDR1 as SGHDT and CDR2 as YYEEEE. The CDR3: CASSFGQAGAEAFF. In nucleotides, the CDR3 is TGTGCCAGCAGCTTCGGACAGGCCGGCGCTGAAGCTTTCTTT.

V usage is TRBV9 and J usage is TRBJ2-2; no clear D. CDR3 length: 14 residues. The V and J ends lost 5 bases and 3 bases respectively, with 11 bases between them. Germline lookup yields CDR1 SGDLS and CDR2 YYNGEE. The CDR3 here is CASSTPGDTGELFF. CDR3 sequence (DNA): TGTGCCAGCAGTACACCCGGAGACACCGGGGAGCTGTTTTTT.

This clonotype was picked up one time. This chain uses TRBV12-5 with TRBJ1-1; D is ambiguous. Trimming took off 2 bases at V and 1 base at J, with 5 bases between the two ends. The CDR3 spans 13 residues. The germline V gene encodes CDR1 LGHNT and CDR2 FRNRAP. The CDR3 reads CASGLHPNTEAFF. The DNA for the CDR3 is TGTGCTAGTGGTTTGCACCCGAACACTGAAGCTTTCTTT.

The V gene is TRBV12-5, the J gene TRBJ2-7; weak D call: TRBD2 (6 bases). V shed 7 bases and J shed 0 bases, with 10 bases lying between them. The CDR3 loop spans 13 amino acids. Germline V gene sequence: CDR1 LGHNT, CDR2 FRNRAP. In DNA, the CDR3 is TGTGCTAGTGCACCCGGGAGCTCCTACGAGCAGTACGTC. Its translation is CASAPGSSYEQYV.

This chain joins TRBV9 and TRBJ2-1, with D perhaps TRBD1 (6 bases). The length of the CDR3 is 13 residues. CDR1 SGDLS and CDR2 YYNGEE come from the germline V gene. V shed 4 bases and J shed 7 bases, with 12 bases lying between them. The DNA of the CDR3 is TGTGCCAGCAGCACCCAGGACAGAAATGAGCAGTTCTTC. It translates to CASSTQDRNEQFF.

The chain joins TRBV3-1 to TRBJ2-2; the D gene could be TRBD1 or TRBD2 (5 bases each). The germline CDR1 and CDR2 sequences are LGHDT and YNNKEL (reference sequence). The germline V and J ends were trimmed by 3 bases and 2 bases, with 16 bases remaining between them. The CDR3 is 17 amino acids. CDR3 DNA: TGTGCCAGCAGCCAGGGCACCACGGGACCTAACACCGGGGAGCTGTTTTTT. It yields the protein CASSQGTTGPNTGELFF.

The genes are TRBV4-1 and TRBJ1-2; D is ambiguous. CDR1 and CDR2 from the germline V gene are MGHRA and YSYEKL. The CDR3 consists of 15 residues. V gave up 1 base and J gave up 11 bases, with 20 bases separating them. CDR3 DNA: TGCGCCAGCAGCCAAGCCGTCGGCTCCGTATATGTGTACACCTTC. Its protein product is CASSQAVGSVYVYTF.

This chain links TRBV6-4 with TRBJ2-3; TRBD2 might be the D (6 bases). The CDR3 is 15 residues long. Germline V gives CDR1 MRHNA, CDR2 SNTAGT. The V gene lost 3 bases and the J gene lost 1 base, with 11 bases spanning the gap. The DNA of the CDR3 is TGTGCCAGCAGTGAAGGGACTCGGGGCACAGATACGCAGTATTTT. As protein: CASSEGTRGTDTQYF.

The V gene is TRBV20-1, the J gene TRBJ1-6; D gene uncertain. CDR1 DFQATT and CDR2 SNEGSKA come from the germline V gene (reference sequence). V was pared by 3 bases and J by 10 bases, with 19 bases between. The CDR3 covers 15 residues. This chain's CDR3 is CSASIDLSSSSPLHF. The CDR3 DNA reads TGCAGTGCTAGTATAGACCTTAGTTCGAGCTCACCCCTCCACTTT.

This rearrangement joins TRBV12-3 or TRBV12-4 to TRBJ2-3, with 9 bases aligning to TRBD2. This CDR3 is built from 16 residues. V dropped 2 bases and J dropped 1; count of bases not matched to a gene: 4. This CDR3 is CASSLQPSGGTDTQYF. CDR3 nucleotide sequence: TGTGCCAGCAGTTTACAGCCTAGCGGGGGCACAGATACGCAGTATTTT.

This chain links TRBV30 with TRBJ1-2; 10 positions agree with TRBD1. CDR3 length equals 17 residues. V was pared by 1 base and J by 2 bases, with 10 bases of the junction left unmatched. Germline CDR1 GTSNPN, CDR2 SVGIG (reference sequence). The DNA for the CDR3 is TGTGCCTGGAGTGCCTCGGGGACAGGGGCAGGGAACTATGGCTACACCTTC. Residues: CAWSASGTGAGNYGYTF.

This chain uses TRBV7-9 with TRBJ2-3; TRBD2 is a possible D gene (5 bases). CDR1 and CDR2 (germline): SEHNR, FQNEAQ (reference sequence). Trimming shortened V by 5 bases and J by 0 bases, and 15 bases separated the two germline ends. This CDR3 is built from 16 residues. CDR3 amino acids: CASSARTGPSTDTQYF. The CDR3 DNA follows: TGTGCCAGCAGCGCTCGGACTGGTCCAAGCACAGATACGCAGTATTTT.

The V gene is TRBV20-1, the J gene TRBJ1-6; 9 nucleotides agree with TRBD1. This CDR3 region has 16 residues. Trimming removed 5 bases from V and 5 bases from J; junction bases left unmatched: 10. The V gene's germline CDR1 is DFQATT and CDR2 SNEGSKA (reference sequence). The CDR3 region has the DNA TGCAGTGCTTCCGGGACAGGGAGTTTAGATAATTCACCCCTCCACTTT. Protein product: CSASGTGSLDNSPLHF.

The chain employs TRBV5-1 and TRBJ1-1; TRBD1 is a possible D gene (5 bases). This CDR3 comprises 13 residues. CDR1 is SGHRS, CDR2 YFSETQ, per germline. V was pared by 0 bases and J by 11 bases, with 14 bases between. This CDR3 reads CASSLAEGRGAFF. CDR3 sequence (DNA): TGCGCCAGCAGCTTGGCCGAGGGGCGCGGGGCTTTCTTT.

This clonotype has only one observation. This sequence joins TRBV5-1 and TRBJ2-7; D may be TRBD1 (5 bases). Germline-derived CDR1 and CDR2 are SGHRS and YFSETQ. The CDR3 runs 12 residues. V was clipped by 4 bases and J by 4 bases, with 9 bases between them. The CDR3: CASSKDSYEQYF. CDR3 nucleotides: TGCGCCAGCAGCAAAGACAGTTACGAGCAGTACTTC. Full variable domain (missing parts from reference TRBV5-1 and TRBJ2-7): KAGVTQTPRYLIKTRGQQVTLSCSPISGHRSVSWYQQTPGQGLQFLFEYFSETQRNKGNFPGRFSGRQFSNSRSEMNVSTLELGDSALYLCASSKDSYEQYFGPGTRLTVT.

This clonotype was detected only once. The chain recombines TRBV11-3 with TRBJ2-3; D is uncertain. Germline CDR1 reads SGHNT; CDR2 reads YENEEA. CDR3 size: 12 residues. Between the trimmed V and J ends, which lost 5 bases and 4 bases, there was a span of 7 bases. The CDR3 region is CASSHGADTQYF. As DNA, the CDR3 is TGTGCCAGCAGCCATGGGGCAGATACGCAGTATTTT.

This clonotype is a singleton in its sample. This sequence joins TRBV29-1 and TRBJ2-1; 8 nucleotides match TRBD2. CDR1 and CDR2 (germline): SQVTM, ANQGSEA. The V and J ends lost 0 bases and 4 bases, in that order; junction bases with no gene match: 8. The CDR3 has 16 residues. This CDR3 is CSVEDLRSGGYNEQFF. The DNA for the CDR3 is TGCAGCGTTGAAGATCTTAGGAGCGGGGGATACAATGAGCAGTTCTTC.

This chain links TRBV11-2 with TRBJ2-7, with 11 bases aligning to TRBD2. Germline assignment: CDR1 SGHAT and CDR2 FQNNGV. The V and J ends lost 5 bases and 3 bases, in that order; junction bases with no gene match: 6. This CDR3 contains 15 residues. The CDR3 protein is CASSTGTSGLYEQYF. Written as DNA, the CDR3 is TGTGCCAGCAGCACTGGGACTAGCGGACTCTACGAGCAGTACTTC.

V usage is TRBV20-1 and J usage is TRBJ1-2; D is possibly TRBD1 (5 bases). This CDR3 is built from 15 residues. Trimming took 5 bases from V and 2 from J, leaving 18 bases between them. CDR1 is DFQATT and CDR2 is SNEGSKA in the germline V gene (reference sequence). The CDR3: CSALNVQGENYGYTF. As DNA, the CDR3 is TGCAGTGCTCTTAATGTGCAGGGCGAAAACTATGGCTACACCTTC.

The CDR3 spells CATSRDGGGADTQYF. The CDR3 DNA reads as TGTGCCACCAGCAGAGATGGCGGGGGCGCAGATACGCAGTATTTT. V and J are TRBV15 and TRBJ2-3; weak D call: TRBD2 (7 bases). Germline V CDR1 and CDR2: LNHNV, YYDKDF (reference sequence). The CDR3 sequence is 15 residues long. Between the trimmed V and J ends, which lost 0 bases and 4 bases, there was a span of 11 bases.